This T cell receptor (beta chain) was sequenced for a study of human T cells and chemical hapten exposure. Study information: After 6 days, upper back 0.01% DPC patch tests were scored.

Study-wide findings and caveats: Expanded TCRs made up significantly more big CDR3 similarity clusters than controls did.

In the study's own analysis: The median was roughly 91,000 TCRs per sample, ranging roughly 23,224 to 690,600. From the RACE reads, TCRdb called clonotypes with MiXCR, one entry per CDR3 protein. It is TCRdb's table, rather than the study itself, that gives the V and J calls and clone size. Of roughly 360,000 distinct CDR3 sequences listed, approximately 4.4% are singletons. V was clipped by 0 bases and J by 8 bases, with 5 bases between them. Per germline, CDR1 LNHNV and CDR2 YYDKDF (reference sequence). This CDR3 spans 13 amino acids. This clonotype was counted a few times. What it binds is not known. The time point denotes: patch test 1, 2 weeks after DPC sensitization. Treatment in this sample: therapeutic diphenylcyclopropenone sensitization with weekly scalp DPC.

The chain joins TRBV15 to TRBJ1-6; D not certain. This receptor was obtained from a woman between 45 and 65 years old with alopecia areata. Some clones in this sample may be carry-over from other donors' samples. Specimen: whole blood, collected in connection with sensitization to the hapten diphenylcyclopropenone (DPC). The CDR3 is CATSRDADSPLHF. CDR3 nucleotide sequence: TGTGCCACCAGCAGAGATGCGGATTCACCCCTCCACTTT. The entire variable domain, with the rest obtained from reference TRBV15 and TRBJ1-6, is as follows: DAMVIQNPRYQVTQFGKPVTLSCSQTLNHNVMYWYQQKSSQAPKLLFHYYDKDFNNEADTPDNFQSRRPNTSFCFLDIRSPGLGDTAMYLCATSRDADSPLHFGNGTRLTVT.